These T cell receptor beta chains were read from a single sample in a study of T cell responses to AZD1222 COVID-19 vaccine. Generated by immunoSEQ multiplex PCR, the TCRdb table keeps only in-frame clones and is missing some. The data hold around 120,000 clones, with over 75% observed a single time. The source was peripheral blood, collected on day 0 of AZD1222 vaccination. The receptors originated from an adult in good health. CDR3s include the opening cysteine and the closing phenylalanine or tryptophan. D genes are given only for firm matches. Not all rows give a size; the values are once, few, many and, for expanded clones, a class.

V: TRBV19
D: .
length: 16
J: TRBJ2-7
size: .
DNA: TGTGCCAGTAGGGATTTGAGTAGGTCCTTCTCCTACGAGCAGTACTTC
CDR3: CASRDLSRSFSYEQYF

V: TRBV2
D: .
length: 12
J: TRBJ2-1
size: many
DNA: TGTGCCAGCATAATAACAGACAATGAGCAGTTCTTC
CDR3: CASIITDNEQFF

V: TRBV3-1/TRBV3-2
D: .
length: 15
J: TRBJ1-6
size: .
DNA: TGTGCCAGCAGCCGGGGCGGGACAAAGAATTCACCCCTCCACTTT
CDR3: CASSRGGTKNSPLHF

V: TRBV28
D: .
length: 13
J: TRBJ1-1
size: .
DNA: TGTGCCAGCAGGGGGGGAGGAAGCACTGAAGCTTTCTTT
CDR3: CASRGGGSTEAFF

V: TRBV7-8
D: .
length: 16
J: TRBJ1-6
size: .
DNA: TGTGCCAGCAGCGACATACAGCGTGGGGCCAATTCACCCCTCCACTTT
CDR3: CASSDIQRGANSPLHF

V: TRBV11-2
D: .
length: 12
J: TRBJ1-6
size: .
DNA: TGTGCCAGCAGCTTAGGCAGGTCACCCCTCCACTTT
CDR3: CASSLGRSPLHF

V: TRBV6-6
D: TRBD1
length: 12
J: TRBJ2-7
size: .
DNA: TGTGCCAGCAGCCGACAGGGTTACGAGCAGTACTTC
CDR3: CASSRQGYEQYF

V: TRBV11-3
D: .
length: 13
J: TRBJ2-5
size: .
DNA: TGTGCCAGCAGCTTAGACGGGTCGGAGACCCAGTACTTC
CDR3: CASSLDGSETQYF

V: TRBV3-1/TRBV3-2
D: TRBD1
length: 14
J: TRBJ1-2
size: .
DNA: TGTGCCAGCAGCCAGCGAGACAGGGGGCATGGCTACACCTTC
CDR3: CASSQRDRGHGYTF

V: TRBV18
D: .
length: 18
J: TRBJ1-4
size: .
DNA: TGTGCCAGCTCACCAAGGGCCAGGCAAGGCAATTCGGATGAAAAACTGTTTTTT
CDR3: CASSPRARQGNSDEKLFF

V: TRBV18
D: TRBD1
length: 11
J: TRBJ1-2
size: .
DNA: TGTGCCAGCTCACCCGACAGGGACCCCACCTTC
CDR3: CASSPDRDPTF

V: TRBV14
D: .
length: 15
J: TRBJ2-7
size: .
DNA: TGTGCCAGCAGCCAAGTCAGCCAGGGCGGCTACGAGCAGTACTTC
CDR3: CASSQVSQGGYEQYF

V: TRBV6-5
D: .
length: 14
J: TRBJ1-2
size: .
DNA: TGTGCCAGCAGTTACGGGACGTCTCGGGATGGCTACACCTTC
CDR3: CASSYGTSRDGYTF

V: TRBV29-1
D: .
length: 13
J: TRBJ1-2
size: .
DNA: TGCAGCGTTGGCAAAGGGGAGAGTGGTGGCTACACCTTC
CDR3: CSVGKGESGGYTF

V: TRBV2
D: .
length: 16
J: TRBJ1-5
size: .
DNA: TGTGCCAGCAGTGAGCAGGGATGGGAGTTAAATCAGCCCCAGCATTTT
CDR3: CASSEQGWELNQPQHF

V: TRBV19
D: TRBD1
length: 14
J: TRBJ2-3
size: .
DNA: TGTGCCAGTAGTCCGCAACAGGGGACAGATACGCAGTATTTT
CDR3: CASSPQQGTDTQYF

V: TRBV7-9
D: .
length: 15
J: TRBJ1-5
size: .
DNA: TGTGCCAGCAGCCCCCGAGGCGGGGAATCTCAGCCCCAGCATTTT
CDR3: CASSPRGGESQPQHF

V: TRBV5-4
D: .
length: 14
J: TRBJ2-3
size: .
DNA: TGTGCCAGCAGCGACCCGGGGGATGCAGATACGCAGTATTTT
CDR3: CASSDPGDADTQYF

V: TRBV7-3
D: TRBD2
length: 16
J: TRBJ2-2
size: .
DNA: TGTGCCAGCAGCACCAGCGGGGGGGGTGGCACCGGGGAGCTGTTTTTT
CDR3: CASSTSGGGGTGELFF

V: TRBV11-2
D: .
length: 13
J: TRBJ1-1
size: .
DNA: TGTGCCAGCAGCTTCCAGGAGCTCACTGAAGCTTTCTTT
CDR3: CASSFQELTEAFF

V: TRBV6-5
D: .
length: 15
J: TRBJ1-3
size: .
DNA: TGTGCCAGCAGTTACTCGGGGAGTACTGGAAACACCATATATTTT
CDR3: CASSYSGSTGNTIYF

V: TRBV6-1
D: .
length: 16
J: TRBJ1-5
size: .
DNA: TGTGCCAGCAGTGGTCTTTATGGTTTTAGCAATCAGCCCCAGCATTTT
CDR3: CASSGLYGFSNQPQHF

V: TRBV5-1
D: .
length: 13
J: TRBJ2-7
size: .
DNA: TGCGCCAGCAGCCCTCAGGGCAACTACGAGCAGTACTTC
CDR3: CASSPQGNYEQYF

V: TRBV27
D: .
length: 15
J: TRBJ2-7
size: .
DNA: TGTGCCAGCAGTTTCCTCGATCGACCGGACTACGAGCAGTACTTC
CDR3: CASSFLDRPDYEQYF

V: TRBV2
D: .
length: 14
J: TRBJ1-5
size: .
DNA: TGTGCCATTTCAGGGGAGGGTAGCAATCAGCCCCAGCATTTT
CDR3: CAISGEGSNQPQHF

V: TRBV16
D: TRBD1
length: 15
J: TRBJ1-2
size: .
DNA: TGTGCCAGCAGCCAAAACACAGGGGGCCTCTCGGGCTACACCTTC
CDR3: CASSQNTGGLSGYTF

V: TRBV10-3
D: .
length: 13
J: TRBJ1-2
size: .
DNA: TGTGCCATCAGAGCCGAGGACAGCTATGGCTACACCTTC
CDR3: CAIRAEDSYGYTF

V: TRBV7-2
D: .
length: 14
J: TRBJ1-1
size: .
DNA: TGTGCCAGCAGCCCGAGGGTGGACGGTAATGAAGCTTTCTTT
CDR3: CASSPRVDGNEAFF

V: TRBV18
D: .
length: 12
J: TRBJ1-1
size: .
DNA: TGTGCCAGCTCACTTCCAAGGGCTGAAGCTTTCTTT
CDR3: CASSLPRAEAFF

V: TRBV2
D: .
length: 13
J: TRBJ2-2
size: .
DNA: TGTGCCAGCAGTGAAGCCCAGGCCGGGGAGCTGTTTTTT
CDR3: CASSEAQAGELFF

V: TRBV5-1
D: TRBD1
length: 17
J: TRBJ1-3
size: .
DNA: TGCGCCAGCAGCTTGTTGGGACAGGGGGCTCGTGGAAACACCATATATTTT
CDR3: CASSLLGQGARGNTIYF

V: TRBV19
D: TRBD2
length: 18
J: TRBJ2-1
size: .
DNA: TGTGCCAGTAGTATCTACCGACTAGCGGGGGGGCTTTACAATGAGCAGTTCTTC
CDR3: CASSIYRLAGGLYNEQFF

V: TRBV19
D: .
length: 12
J: TRBJ1-2
size: .
DNA: TGTGCCAGTAGTAACAGAGAGTATGGCTACACCTTC
CDR3: CASSNREYGYTF

V: TRBV4-1
D: TRBD1
length: 16
J: TRBJ1-1
size: .
DNA: TGCGCCAGCAGCCAAGAAAAGCGACAGGGATTCTCTGAAGCTTTCTTT
CDR3: CASSQEKRQGFSEAFF

V: TRBV6-1
D: .
length: 14
J: TRBJ2-7
size: .
DNA: TGTGCCAGCAGTGAGGTTCCTGGCGTGGGGGAGCAGTACTTC
CDR3: CASSEVPGVGEQYF

V: TRBV7-2
D: TRBD2
length: 15
J: TRBJ2-7
size: .
DNA: TGTGCCAGCAGCTTCCTAGCGGGGATCTCCTACGAGCAGTACTTC
CDR3: CASSFLAGISYEQYF

V: TRBV7-2
D: TRBD2
length: 16
J: TRBJ2-1
size: .
DNA: TGTGCCAGCAGCCCGAATCTAGCGGGGGACTACAATGAGCAGTTCTTC
CDR3: CASSPNLAGDYNEQFF

V: TRBV10-2
D: .
length: 13
J: TRBJ1-2
size: .
DNA: TGCGCCAGTTCCATCGGATCATCGGGAGGCTACACCTTC
CDR3: CASSIGSSGGYTF

V: TRBV10-3
D: .
length: 12
J: TRBJ2-5
size: .
DNA: TGTGCCACGGCAGGTACCGAAGAGACCCAGTACTTC
CDR3: CATAGTEETQYF

V: TRBV5-6
D: TRBD1
length: 15
J: TRBJ2-7
size: .
DNA: TGTGCCAGCAGCCGGACAGGGTTTAGGGCCTACGAGCAGTACTTC
CDR3: CASSRTGFRAYEQYF

V: TRBV7-9
D: TRBD1
length: 14
J: TRBJ1-2
size: .
DNA: TGTGCCAGCAGCGCACAGGGGGCGCATTATGGCTACACCTTC
CDR3: CASSAQGAHYGYTF

V: TRBV19
D: TRBD1
length: 15
J: TRBJ1-1
size: .
DNA: TGTGCCAGTAGTCCTCCCGGGACAGGGTACACTGAAGCTTTCTTT
CDR3: CASSPPGTGYTEAFF

V: TRBV18
D: .
length: 16
J: TRBJ1-3
size: .
DNA: TGTGCCAGCTCACCACGACAGCGGAGCTCTGGAAACACCATATATTTT
CDR3: CASSPRQRSSGNTIYF

V: TRBV9
D: .
length: 13
J: TRBJ2-5
size: few
DNA: TGTGCCAGCAGCACAGGTTACCGGGAGACCCAGTACTTC
CDR3: CASSTGYRETQYF

V: TRBV10-3
D: TRBD1
length: 14
J: TRBJ1-1
size: .
DNA: TGTGCCATCAGACCAGGGGGCGCAAGGACTGAAGCTTTCTTT
CDR3: CAIRPGGARTEAFF

V: TRBV5-4
D: TRBD2
length: 16
J: TRBJ2-1
size: .
DNA: TGTGCCAGCAGCCGTAACCTAGCGGGGGGGGTCAATGAGCAGTTCTTC
CDR3: CASSRNLAGGVNEQFF

V: TRBV18
D: TRBD1
length: 15
J: TRBJ1-1
size: .
DNA: TGTGCCAGCTCACTTTCCACCGGGACAGTCACTGAAGCTTTCTTT
CDR3: CASSLSTGTVTEAFF

V: TRBV5-1
D: TRBD1
length: 15
J: TRBJ2-7
size: .
DNA: TGCGCCAGCAGCTTGGCAGGGACAGGCCTTCTAGAGCAGTACTTC
CDR3: CASSLAGTGLLEQYF

V: TRBV5-1
D: .
length: 13
J: TRBJ1-1
size: .
DNA: TGCGCCAGCAGCTTGGGGAGGATGCCTGAAGCTTTCTTT
CDR3: CASSLGRMPEAFF

V: TRBV25-1
D: .
length: 16
J: TRBJ2-6
size: .
DNA: TGTGCCAGCAGTGTACCGGGACAATCTGGGGCCAACGTCCTGACTTTC
CDR3: CASSVPGQSGANVLTF

V: TRBV5-6
D: .
length: 16
J: TRBJ1-3
size: once
DNA: TGTGCCAGCAGCCGAGGCCGGGGAACTTCTGGAAACACCATATATTTT
CDR3: CASSRGRGTSGNTIYF

V: TRBV6-5
D: TRBD2
length: 15
J: TRBJ2-7
size: .
DNA: TGTGCCAGCAGTTACTCGGGTCTAGCGGGGGTCGAGCAGTACTTC
CDR3: CASSYSGLAGVEQYF

V: TRBV7-9
D: .
length: 14
J: TRBJ1-1
size: .
DNA: TGTGCCAGCAGCCTTTTCGACAGGAACACTGAAGCTTTCTTT
CDR3: CASSLFDRNTEAFF

V: TRBV6-5
D: .
length: 13
J: TRBJ1-2
size: .
DNA: TGTGCCAGCAGTCGGGACCTACTAGCCGGCTACACCTTC
CDR3: CASSRDLLAGYTF

V: TRBV5-1
D: TRBD1
length: 14
J: TRBJ1-1
size: .
DNA: TGCGCCAGCAGCGAAGGGGGCCGGAGCACTGAAGCTTTCTTT
CDR3: CASSEGGRSTEAFF